Listed below are T cell receptor beta chains from one sample, sequenced in a study of preoperative IRX-2 immunotherapy in early breast cancer. Generated by immunoSEQ multiplex PCR, the TCRdb table keeps only in-frame clones and is missing some. The data contain around 34,000 clones, about 95% of them singletons. The sample here was taken from a patient treated with IRX-2 immunotherapy. The receptors were sampled from a human donor with breast cancer. CDR3s include the opening cysteine and the closing phenylalanine or tryptophan. D genes are given only for firm matches. Where a row states a size, it is once, few, many or the class of an expanded clone; other rows omit it.

-	TRBV6-6	12	-	TRBJ2-5	CASIERGETQYF	TGTGCCAGCATTGAAAGGGGAGAGACCCAGTACTTC
TRBD1	TRBV19	14	-	TRBJ1-2	CASSIQGQGYGYTF	TGTGCCAGTAGTATACAGGGACAGGGTTATGGCTACACCTTC
-	TRBV7-7	15	-	TRBJ2-3	CASSSSSLSTDTQYF	TGTGCTAGCAGCTCTTCTTCATTGAGCACAGATACGCAGTATTTT
TRBD2	TRBV30	14	-	TRBJ2-1	CAWSGAGAYNEQFF	TGTGCCTGGAGTGGAGCGGGGGCCTACAATGAGCAGTTCTTC
-	TRBV2	12	once	TRBJ2-3	CASSESTDTQYF	TGTGCCAGCAGTGAAAGCACAGATACGCAGTATTTT
-	TRBV9	15	once	TRBJ2-7	CASSVGSSLSYEQYF	TGTGCCAGCAGCGTAGGTTCCAGTTTAAGCTACGAGCAGTACTTC
TRBD2	TRBV4-3	18	-	TRBJ2-4	CASSQDSPLLAGQNIQYF	TGCGCCAGCAGCCAAGATAGTCCCCTACTAGCGGGGCAAAACATTCAGTACTTC
TRBD1	TRBV29-1	14	-	TRBJ2-3	CSVAVGQGPDTQYF	TGCAGCGTTGCTGTTGGACAGGGACCCGATACGCAGTATTTT
-	TRBV5-1	15	-	TRBJ1-1	CASSLEGGAAGKAFF	TGCGCCAGCAGCTTGGAAGGAGGCGCAGCCGGTAAAGCTTTCTTT
-	TRBV5-1	17	-	TRBJ2-3	CASSLGHRDPNTDTQYF	TGCGCCAGCAGCTTGGGGCACCGGGACCCCAACACAGATACGCAGTATTTT
TRBD1	TRBV27	13	-	TRBJ2-7	CARARGLSYEQYF	TGTGCCAGGGCCAGGGGGTTAAGCTACGAGCAGTACTTC
-	TRBV7-9	15	-	TRBJ2-1	CASSYQGTYYNEQFF	TGTGCCAGCAGCTATCAGGGGACCTACTACAATGAGCAGTTCTTC
-	TRBV5-5	15	-	TRBJ1-5	CASSFQVYSNQPQHF	TGTGCCAGCAGCTTTCAAGTATATAGCAATCAGCCCCAGCATTTT
-	TRBV6-6	14	-	TRBJ1-5	CATSRRQSNQPQHF	TGTGCCACCTCACGTCGCCAAAGCAATCAGCCCCAGCATTTT
-	TRBV5-5	15	-	TRBJ2-1	CASSRWVQAGNEQFF	TGTGCCAGCAGCCGTTGGGTCCAGGCTGGCAATGAGCAGTTCTTC
-	TRBV19	13	-	TRBJ1-2	CASSIGGNYGYTF	TGTGCCAGTAGTATAGGAGGGAACTATGGCTACACCTTC
TRBD2	TRBV9	16	-	TRBJ2-3	CASSVGGGLYTDTQYF	TGTGCCAGCAGCGTAGGGGGGGGACTCTACACAGATACGCAGTATTTT
TRBD2	TRBV28	14	-	TRBJ2-7	CASSAGLAGYEQYF	TGTGCCAGCAGTGCGGGACTAGCGGGGTACGAGCAGTACTTC
-	TRBV5-5	14	-	TRBJ1-2	CASSLERSTGGYTF	TGTGCCAGCAGCTTGGAACGGTCCACGGGTGGCTACACCTTC
-	TRBV6-6	10	-	TRBJ2-5	CALGGETQYF	TGTGCACTAGGGGGGGAGACCCAGTACTTC
TRBD1	TRBV4-2	14	medium-sized	TRBJ1-2	CASSQTGGRDGYTF	TGTGCCAGCAGCCAGACAGGGGGCCGAGATGGCTACACCTTC
-	TRBV9	17	once	TRBJ1-1	CASSVVPGGQSNTEAFF	TGTGCCAGCAGCGTAGTTCCGGGGGGGCAGTCGAACACTGAAGCTTTCTTT
TRBD1	TRBV19	18	-	TRBJ1-6	CASSPRTGTSSYNSPLHF	TGTGCCAGTAGTCCGCGGACAGGGACCAGCTCCTATAATTCACCCCTCCACTTT
-	TRBV19	16	-	TRBJ1-2	CASSQLSGQLRYGYTF	TGTGCCAGTAGCCAACTCTCGGGTCAATTGCGCTATGGCTACACCTTC
-	TRBV5-5	15	-	TRBJ1-1	CASSLAGIVNTEAFF	TGTGCCAGCAGCTTGGCCGGGATCGTGAACACTGAAGCTTTCTTT
TRBD1	TRBV4-3	15	-	TRBJ1-1	CASSQPRTGNTEAFF	TGCGCCAGCAGCCAACCTCGGACAGGGAACACTGAAGCTTTCTTT
-	TRBV11-2	15	-	TRBJ2-4	CASSITFLAKNIQYF	TGTGCCAGCAGCATAACCTTCTTAGCCAAAAACATTCAGTACTTC
-	TRBV5-4	15	once	TRBJ2-7	CASSLGQFAPYEQYF	TGTGCCAGCAGCTTAGGACAATTCGCTCCGTACGAGCAGTACTTC